Shown below are 18 T cell receptor beta chains from a single sample sequenced in a study of T cells in women clearing cervical HPV infection. Produced via immunoSEQ multiplex PCR; TCRdb's table is partial and in-frame only. Here the sample table reports 40,000 or so clones. Sequenced input: blood buffy coat. The receptors derive from a woman aged 18-69 years with a cervical HPV16 infection that either progressed to CIN3+ or cleared (not recorded which).

Regarding this clone: The sequenced fragment ends 3 residues before the CDR3 boundary, so the rest is inferred from the germline J gene. The chain carries TRBV7-2 and TRBJ1-2; D is perhaps TRBD1 (6 bases). V gave up 5 bases and J gave up 5 bases, with 15 bases separating them. The CDR3 is 14 amino acids. In germline, CDR1 is SGHTA, CDR2 FQGNSA. The CDR3 sequence: CASSPGHQSYGYTF. The CDR3 bases that were read are TGTGCCAGCAGCCCGGGACACCAAAGTTATGGC.

A word on this clone: One end of the junction varies from germline; a read error may be responsible. Read coverage stops 3 residues before the CDR3 terminus; the germline J gene supplies the remainder. The sample contains more than one DNA sequence encoding this CDR3. The chain has TRBV6-2 or TRBV6-3 and TRBJ1-3, with D perhaps TRBD1 (6 bases). CDR1 is MNHEY and CDR2 is SVGEGT in the germline V gene. CDR3 length: 16 residues. CDR3 residues: CASSYSQGTGGNTIYF. The DNA read from the CDR3 is TGTGCCAGCAGTTACTCTCAGGGGACCGGCGGAAACACA.

As regards this clone: Read sequence stops 3 residues before the CDR3 end, and the germline J gene provides the missing end. The V call is TRBV20-1, the J call TRBJ2-7; 8 positions agree with TRBD2. Germline CDR1 and CDR2: DFQATT and SNEGSKA (reference sequence). Trimming removed 4 bases from V and 2 bases from J; junction bases left unmatched: 7. The length of the CDR3 is 14 residues. This chain's CDR3 is CSATPRTSPYEQYF. Partial CDR3 DNA: TGCAGTGCTACACCCCGGACTAGCCCCTACGAG.

As regards this clone: The read ends 3 residues before the CDR3 terminus; that terminus is restored from the germline J gene. This chain joins TRBV20-1 and TRBJ1-5; 8 bases match TRBD1. Germline CDR1 and CDR2: DFQATT and SNEGSKA (reference sequence). The CDR3 covers 16 residues. V lost 3 bases, J lost 3 bases, and 10 bases stayed unmatched. The part of the CDR3 DNA that was read is TGCAGTGCTAGGGACAGGGTCGGGGGGTACAATCAGCCC. As protein: CSARDRVGGYNQP. The full CDR3 is CSARDRVGGYNQPQHF.

With regard to this clone: The read ends 3 residues shy of where the CDR3 ends; the end is completed using the germline J gene. The rearrangement uses TRBV14 and TRBJ2-5, with a possible D match to TRBD1 (6 bases). Trimming stripped 4 bases from V and 2 bases from J, with 11 bases between. CDR1 and CDR2 from the germline V gene are SGHDN and FVKESK. This CDR3 has 14 residues. CDR3 DNA (partial): TGTGCCAGCAGCCTTAACAGGGCGCAAGAGACC. Protein sequence: CASSLNRAQET. From start to end, the CDR3 is CASSLNRAQETQYF.

On this clone itself: Read sequence stops 3 residues before the CDR3 end, and the germline J gene provides the missing end. The chain couples TRBV20-1 to TRBJ2-2; 10 nucleotides match TRBD2. The CDR3 spans 18 residues. Losses at the gene ends were 2 bases for V and 0 bases for J; bases not matched to a gene: 9. Germline lookup yields CDR1 DFQATT and CDR2 SNEGSKA (reference sequence). The CDR3 bases that were read are TGCAGTGCTAGATGGGCTAGCGGGAGCCTCGCGAACACCGGGGAG. It codes for CSARWASGSLANTGE. The whole CDR3 region reads CSARWASGSLANTGELFF.

For this clone: The read ends 3 residues before the CDR3 terminus; that terminus is restored from the germline J gene. The chain couples TRBV7-9 to TRBJ2-3; 8 bases agree with TRBD2. Germline lookup yields CDR1 SEHNR and CDR2 FQNEAQ (reference sequence). V shed 1 base and J 2 bases; nucleotides not matched to a gene: 2. CDR3 length: 15 residues. CDR3 DNA (partial): TGTGCCAGCAGCTTAGGCGGGAGGCCCACAGATACG. Amino acid sequence: CASSLGGRPTDT. The entire CDR3 sequence reads CASSLGGRPTDTQYF.

A note on this clone: Read sequence stops 3 residues before the CDR3 end, and the germline J gene provides the missing end. The rearrangement uses TRBV20-1 and TRBJ2-3; 7 bases line up with TRBD2. Germline trimming cut 0 bases from V and 4 bases from J; bases unmatched to any gene: 7. This CDR3 is 15 amino acids long. Per germline, CDR1 DFQATT and CDR2 SNEGSKA (reference sequence). The CDR3 DNA, read in part, is TGCAGTGCTAGAGATGGGAGCGGGATTGCAGATACG. Protein product: CSARDGSGIADT. The whole CDR3 sequence reads CSARDGSGIADTQYF.

Remarks on this clone: The CDR3 end falls 3 residues outside the read, so it is completed with the germline J gene. The V and J genes are TRBV5-1 and TRBJ2-3; D is ambiguous. The germline CDR1 and CDR2 sequences are SGHRS and YFSETQ. This CDR3 is built from 12 residues. The CDR3 bases that were read are TGCGCCAGCAGCTTGGCCCCCGGGACG. Encoded protein: CASSLAPGT. The full CDR3 is CASSLAPGTQYF.

Comment on this clone: The read falls 3 residues short of the CDR3 end, and the missing part is taken from the germline J gene. The chain joins TRBV19 to TRBJ2-3, with TRBD1 as a possible D gene (5 bases). CDR1 LNHDA and CDR2 SQIVND come from the germline V gene (reference sequence). The CDR3 has 12 residues. CDR3 loop: CASSISRQPQYF. The CDR3 bases that were read are TGTGCCAGTAGTATATCTCGACAGCCG.

About this clone itself: The read gets to within 3 residues of the CDR3 end, and the germline J gene fills in the rest. The chain couples TRBV7-2 to TRBJ1-2, with D unresolved. The CDR3 is 15 residues long. Germline CDR1 reads SGHTA; CDR2 reads FQGNSA. The CDR3 here is CASSANSGRAYDYTF. CDR3 DNA (partial): TGTGCCAGCAGCGCGAATAGCGGGAGGGCCTACGAC. Supplemented by reference TRBV7-2 and TRBJ1-2, the full variable domain reads GAGVSQSPSNKVTEKGKDVELRCDPISGHTALYWYRQSLGQGLEFLIYFQGNSAPDKSGLPSDRFSAERTGGSVSTLTIQRTQQEDSAVYLCASSANSGRAYDYTFGSGTRLTVV.

About this clone itself: The DNA ends 3 residues before the CDR3 does, and the rest of the CDR3 is filled in from the germline J gene. The chain couples TRBV20-1 to TRBJ2-5, with 7 bases aligning to TRBD2. V shed 1 base and J 3 bases; nucleotides not matched to a gene: 8. CDR3 length: 15 residues. Germline CDR1 reads DFQATT; CDR2 reads SNEGSKA (reference sequence). The sequenced part of the CDR3 DNA is TGCAGTGCTAGAGGCTCACTAGCGCAAAAAGAGACC. It encodes CSARGSLAQKET. The CDR3, in full, reads CSARGSLAQKETQYF.

As concerns this clone: Read sequence stops 3 residues before the CDR3 end, and the germline J gene provides the missing end. The rearrangement uses TRBV20-1 and TRBJ2-1; D is possibly TRBD2 (5 bases). There are 14 residues in the CDR3. Trimming took 7 bases from V and 8 from J, leaving 21 bases between them. Germline V gene data show CDR1 as DFQATT and CDR2 as SNEGSKA (reference sequence). The CDR3 loop reads CSVKGAGESDEQFF. The sequenced CDR3 bases are TGCAGTGTAAAGGGTGCGGGCGAGTCGGATGAG.

The CDR3 reads CSARDFDRGYEQYF. The part of the CDR3 DNA that was read is TGCAGTGCTAGAGATTTCGACAGGGGCTACGAG. The V call is TRBV20-1, the J call TRBJ2-7, with 8 bases aligning to TRBD1. The CDR3 end lies 3 residues beyond the end of the read and is filled in from the germline J gene. The V gene end was trimmed by 0 bases and the J gene end by 3 bases; junction bases not matched to a gene: 4. This CDR3 spans 14 amino acids. Germline V lookup: CDR1 DFQATT, CDR2 SNEGSKA (reference sequence).

Concerning this clone: The read ends 3 residues early relative to the CDR3; the germline J gene fills the gap. The chain uses TRBV14 and TRBJ1-2; TRBD1 is a possible D gene (6 bases). The germline V gene encodes CDR1 SGHDN and CDR2 FVKESK. V was clipped by 2 bases and J by 0 bases, with 10 bases between them. The CDR3 is made up of 15 amino acids. The part of the CDR3 DNA that was read is TGTGCCAGCAGCCAAAGGACAGACACTAACTATGGC. This encodes CASSQRTDTNYG. The full CDR3 protein is CASSQRTDTNYGYTF. The variable domain in full, with the rest retrieved from reference TRBV14 and TRBJ1-2, is EAGVTQFPSHSVIEKGQTVTLRCDPISGHDNLYWYRRVMGKEIKFLLHFVKESKQDESGMPNNRFLAERTGGTYSTLKVQPAELEDSGVYFCASSQRTDTNYGYTFGSGTRLTVV.

On this clone itself: The read halts 3 residues ahead of the CDR3 end, with the missing end drawn from the germline J gene. V is TRBV18 and J is TRBJ2-3, with TRBD2 matching 9 bases. The CDR3 sequence is 15 residues long. Germline CDR1 and CDR2: KGHSH and LQKENI. The DNA read from the CDR3 is TGTGCCAGCTCACCTGCGCTAGCGGGAAGAGAGACG. It yields the protein CASSPALAGRET. The full CDR3 reads CASSPALAGRETQYF.

As concerns this clone: The read ends 3 residues before the CDR3 terminus; that terminus is restored from the germline J gene. J is TRBJ1-5 and V is TRBV14; 7 nucleotides align to TRBD1. V shed 4 bases and J 6 bases; nucleotides not matched to a gene: 6. Germline CDR1 SGHDN, CDR2 FVKESK. The CDR3 sequence is 14 residues long. CDR3 sequence reads: CASSLTGLSQPQHF. The sequenced part of the CDR3 DNA is TGTGCCAGCAGCCTGACAGGGTTAAGTCAGCCC.

About this clone itself: The read stops 3 residues short of the end of the CDR3; the missing end is completed from the germline J gene. The chain is built from TRBV19 and TRBJ2-7; 8 nucleotides line up with TRBD2. The germline gives CDR1 LNHDA, CDR2 SQIVND (reference sequence). J gave up 3 bases and V 3 bases, and 4 bases lay outside the gene matches. The CDR3 consists of 14 residues. CDR3 bases read: TGTGCCAGTAGTATGGGAACTAGCGGCTACGAG. This encodes CASSMGTSGYE. The complete CDR3 sequence is CASSMGTSGYEQYF.